The clone carrying this TCR beta chain came up a few times. The antigen remains unidentified. The CDR3 totals 13 residues. With 6 bases clipped from V and 3 bases from J, the junction kept 5 bases outside the gene matches. Germline lookup yields CDR1 SQVTM and CDR2 ANQGSEA. The data belong to a study of siplizumab effects on memory and regulatory T cells. Study-level points and caveats: Memory T cells appeared less diverse than naive cells, which seemed to contribute substantially to alloresponse. Sequences below about 10^-5 frequency were poorly captured, and few alloreactive clones mapped to unstimulated subsets.

Assay: immunoSEQ multiplex PCR; the TCRdb copy retains only in-frame clones and omits some. The table records over 60,000 clones, roughly nine tenths of them present only once. The chain couples TRBV29-1 to TRBJ1-5, with TRBD1 matching 7 bases. This clonotype originated in a human donor in good health. Input material: CD8+ T cells sorted from blood. The CDR3 coding sequence is TGCAGCGTGCGGACAGGCCTCAATCAGCCCCAGCATTTT. This gives the protein CSVRTGLNQPQHF. Looking up the rest from reference TRBV29-1 and TRBJ1-5 gives the full variable domain: SAVISQKPSRDICQRGTSLTIQCQVDSQVTMMFWYRQQPGQSLTLIATANQGSEATYESGFVIDKFPISRPNLTFSTLTVSNMSPEDSSIYLCSVRTGLNQPQHFGDGTRLSIL.